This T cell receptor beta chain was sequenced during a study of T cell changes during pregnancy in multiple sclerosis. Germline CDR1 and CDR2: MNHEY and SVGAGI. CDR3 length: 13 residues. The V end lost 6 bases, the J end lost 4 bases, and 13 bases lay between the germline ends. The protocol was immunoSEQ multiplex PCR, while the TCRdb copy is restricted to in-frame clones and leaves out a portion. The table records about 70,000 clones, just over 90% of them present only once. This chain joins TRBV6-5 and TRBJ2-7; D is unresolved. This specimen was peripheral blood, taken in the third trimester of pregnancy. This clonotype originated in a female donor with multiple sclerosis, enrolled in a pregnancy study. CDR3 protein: CASSYVQRYEQYF. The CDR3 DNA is TGTGCCAGCAGCTATGTTCAGAGGTACGAGCAGTACTTC.